Here is one T cell receptor beta chain with its context. What this receptor recognizes is not known. Base quality data are lacking; no much larger clone is found one base away. The collaborating institutions used their own protocols to collect whole blood in K2EDTA tubes. For TCRbeta analysis, collaborators shipped samples as frozen whole blood, isolated PBMCs, or DNA extracted from either of those sample types. After removal of 4 bases from V and 3 bases from J, the junction retains 7 bases not matched to a gene. Its CDR3 holds 15 amino acids, cysteine through phenylalanine. The only DNA kept is the CDR3, 45 bases in frame from the first base. CDR1 and CDR2, looked up from the germline V gene, are SGHNT and YENEEA. The immunoSEQ Assay, a bias-controlled multiplex PCR, was used to amplify TCRbeta CDR3 regions from genomic DNA. On the authors' methods: The number of nucleated cells in each sample was estimated by amplification of reference gene primers within the assay. Sequence reads were collapsed and filtered to measure the absolute abundance of every unique TCRbeta CDR3 rearrangement. For each sample, productive Simpson clonality was calculated as the square root of Simpson's diversity index over productive rearrangements. Imported from immuneACCESS, the table was reduced by TCRdb to in-frame sequences with V and J called. These copies leave out some clones; in studies compared against another copy, an unresolved V gene accounts for under half, and the cause of the remainder is not known. That table is the source of V, J and clone size, and D and trimming were worked out from the DNA. Counted in this sample were about 74,000 clones; 88% of them appeared once. In total, the top ten clones hold roughly 1.9% of the sample.

This entry belongs to a study of blood T cell repertoires in COVID-19 (dated by TCRdb to the early 2020s). With respect to the entire study: The collaborator samples originated in the United States, Italy and Spain and spanned the acute and convalescent phases of COVID-19. Nearly every sample came with metadata listing a de-identified subject ID, COVID-19 status, age in years and sex. Deeply sampled blood TCRbeta repertoires from subjects exposed to, actively infected with, or recovered from COVID-19 were included in the dataset. The samples were drawn from the first 160 participants of the ongoing ImmuneRACE study and from roughly 1,300 subjects provided by 6 global collaborators. Where available, HLA class I and class II types were taken from metadata supplied by the sample provider and were not determined by assay-based typing. The repertoires were released in a freely available public database meant as a resource for research on the immune response to SARS-CoV-2. The prospective study material was composed of cDNA or gDNA derived from T cells, B-cell-depleted T cells, or PBMCs.

The paper as a whole reports these results and caveats: How much clinical and demographic metadata was included differed by source and by participant, and the metadata was provided uncurated.

The receptor comes from a woman older than 75 with active or convalescent COVID-19. What was sequenced was peripheral blood. The V and J genes are TRBV11-3 and TRBJ2-5; 8 middle bases align to TRBD1. The nucleotide sequence is TGTGCCAGCAGCTCGGACAGGGTAGAAAAAGAGACCCAGTACTTC. It translates as CASSSDRVEKETQYF.